Following are 6 T cell receptor beta chains from one sample sequenced in a study of beta chain features in type 1 diabetes. The study reverse transcribed the entire isolated RNA, so it sequenced expressed TCRB transcripts. The assay was immunoSEQ multiplex PCR, and TCRdb's table has in-frame clones only and misses some. The data hold just over 450,000 clones, with approximately 31% observed a single time. Specimen: naive CD4+ T cells from blood. The receptors come from a man in his late teens or twenties in good health.

V and J are TRBV27 and TRBJ2-7; 9 bases map to TRBD1. J gave up 3 bases and V 0 bases, and 3 bases lay outside the gene matches. Germline CDR1 is MNHEY and CDR2 is SMNVEV (reference sequence). This CDR3 has 15 amino acids. The CDR3, as DNA: TGTGCCAGCAGTTTATCCACGACAGGGGGCTACGAGCAGTACTTC. Translation: CASSLSTTGGYEQYF.

In nucleotides, the CDR3 is TGTGCCAGCAGTCCTGCCTGGCTAGCGGGAGCAGGCGAGCAGTACTTC. Translating gives CASSPAWLAGAGEQYF. This chain connects TRBV28 to TRBJ2-7, with 10 bases fitting TRBD2. The CDR3 is made up of 16 amino acids. Germline CDR1 is MDHEN and CDR2 is SYDVKM. V was clipped by 5 bases and J by 6 bases; unmatched bases: 13.

The rearrangement uses TRBV29-1 and TRBJ2-3; D ambiguous. This CDR3 contains 14 residues. V was cut by 4 bases and J by 0 bases, with 11 bases left in between. Germline V gene sequence: CDR1 SQVTM, CDR2 ANQGSEA. The CDR3 loop is CSVASTPSTDTQYF. In DNA form, the CDR3 reads TGCAGCGTTGCCTCGACTCCTAGCACAGATACGCAGTATTTT.

The chain recombines TRBV27 with TRBJ2-1, with D tentatively TRBD2 (6 bases). Germline CDR1 reads MNHEY; CDR2 reads SMNVEV (reference sequence). Trimming removed 5 bases from V and 0 bases from J, with 17 bases in between. This CDR3 is built from 17 residues. CDR3 sequence: CASSTLGLRDSYNEQFF. The CDR3 coding sequence is TGTGCCAGCAGTACTTTGGGACTTCGGGACTCCTACAATGAGCAGTTCTTC.

This clone was seen more than once but under ten times. V usage is TRBV7-9 and J usage is TRBJ2-2; D is possibly TRBD1 (6 bases). Germline loops: CDR1 SEHNR, CDR2 FQNEAQ (reference sequence). V was pared by 5 bases and J by 1 base, with 14 bases between. The CDR3 sequence is 16 residues long. CDR3 DNA: TGTGCCAGCAGCCCCGTACAGGGCTGGAACACCGGGGAGCTGTTTTTT. It encodes CASSPVQGWNTGELFF.

This clone showed up just a few times. Here the CDR3 reads CSVETSGDPETQYF. The CDR3 nucleotides read TGCAGCGTTGAAACTAGCGGGGACCCGGAGACCCAGTACTTC. V usage is TRBV29-1 and J usage is TRBJ2-5, with 10 bases matching TRBD2. The CDR3 covers 14 residues. Unmatched junction bases numbered 5, after V lost 2 bases and J lost 5 bases. Germline CDR1 reads SQVTM; CDR2 reads ANQGSEA.